This T cell receptor (beta chain) was retrieved from a study of T cell responses to AZD1222 COVID-19 vaccine. About this clone itself: Its antigen remains unknown.

Points from the study as a whole: Mostly white British, mostly female donors; authors suggested clonal diversity may be underestimated.

The assay was immunoSEQ multiplex PCR, and TCRdb's table has in-frame clones only and misses some. The table includes fewer than 180,000 clones, around 94% detected once. This CDR3 comprises 14 residues. V was pared by 7 bases and J by 4 bases, with 14 bases between. Germline V CDR1 and CDR2: SNHLY, FYNNEI. The sequenced sample was peripheral blood, obtained on day 0 of AZD1222 vaccination. The TCR was taken from an adult in good health. The genes are TRBV2 and TRBJ2-1, with D perhaps matching TRBD1 (5 bases). The CDR3 protein is CASTRQLGYNEQFF. The CDR3 DNA follows: TGTGCCAGCACCCGACAGTTAGGTTACAATGAGCAGTTCTTC.